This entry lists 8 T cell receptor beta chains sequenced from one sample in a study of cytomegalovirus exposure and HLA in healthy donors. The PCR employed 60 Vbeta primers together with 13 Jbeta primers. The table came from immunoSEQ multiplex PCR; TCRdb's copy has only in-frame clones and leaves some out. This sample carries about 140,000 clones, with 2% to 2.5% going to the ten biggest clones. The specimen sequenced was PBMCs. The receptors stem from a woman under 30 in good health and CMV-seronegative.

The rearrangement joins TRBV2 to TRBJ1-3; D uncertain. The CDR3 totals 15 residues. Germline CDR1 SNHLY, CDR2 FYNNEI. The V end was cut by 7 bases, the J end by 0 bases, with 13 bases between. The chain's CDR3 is CASKPSWASGNTIYF. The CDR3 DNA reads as TGTGCCAGCAAACCTTCTTGGGCCTCTGGAAACACCATATATTTT.

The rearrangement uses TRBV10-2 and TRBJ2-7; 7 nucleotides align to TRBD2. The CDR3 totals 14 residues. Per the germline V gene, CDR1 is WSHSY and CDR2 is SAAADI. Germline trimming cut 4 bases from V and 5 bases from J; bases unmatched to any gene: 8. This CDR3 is CASSGRGGVDEQYF. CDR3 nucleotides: TGCGCCAGCAGTGGGAGGGGAGGGGTTGACGAGCAGTACTTC.

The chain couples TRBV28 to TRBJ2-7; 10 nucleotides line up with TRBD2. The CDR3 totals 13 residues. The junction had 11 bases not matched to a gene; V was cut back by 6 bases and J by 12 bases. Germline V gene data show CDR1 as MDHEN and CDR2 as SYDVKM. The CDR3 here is CASRWGTSALLYF. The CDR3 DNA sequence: TGTGCCAGCAGGTGGGGGACTAGCGCCCTTTTGTACTTC.

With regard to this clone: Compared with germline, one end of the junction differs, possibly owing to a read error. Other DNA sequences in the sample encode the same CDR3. Written as DNA, the CDR3 is TGTGCCAGCAGTTTTTTACCGGGACTAGGAGGTGCCACCGGGGAGCTGTTCTTT. As protein: CASSFLPGLGGATGELFF. V is TRBV28 and J is TRBJ2-2; 8 nucleotides agree with TRBD2. The CDR3 length is 18 residues. The germline V gene has CDR1 MDHEN and CDR2 SYDVKM.

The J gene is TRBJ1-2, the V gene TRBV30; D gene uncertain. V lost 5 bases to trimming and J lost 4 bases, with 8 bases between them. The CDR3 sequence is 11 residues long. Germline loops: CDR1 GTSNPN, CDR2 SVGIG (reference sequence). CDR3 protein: CAWDRGYGYTF. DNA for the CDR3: TGTGCCTGGGACCGGGGCTATGGCTACACCTTC. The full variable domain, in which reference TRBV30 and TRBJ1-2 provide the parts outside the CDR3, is SQTIHQWPATLVQPVGSPLSLECTVEGTSNPNLYWYRQAAGRGLQLLFYSVGIGQISSEVPQNLSASRPQDRQFILSSKKLLLSDSGFYLCAWDRGYGYTFGSGTRLTVV.

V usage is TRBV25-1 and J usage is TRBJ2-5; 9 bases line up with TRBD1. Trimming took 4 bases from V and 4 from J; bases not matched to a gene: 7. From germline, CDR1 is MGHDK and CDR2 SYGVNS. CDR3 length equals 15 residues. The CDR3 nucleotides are TGTGCCAGCAGTGCAAACAGGGGGCGCGGAGAGACCCAGTACTTC. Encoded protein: CASSANRGRGETQYF.

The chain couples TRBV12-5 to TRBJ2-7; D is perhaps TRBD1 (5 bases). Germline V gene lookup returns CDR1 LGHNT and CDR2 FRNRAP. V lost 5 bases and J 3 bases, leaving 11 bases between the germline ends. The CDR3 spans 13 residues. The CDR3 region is CASGLTDNYEQYF. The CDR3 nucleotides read TGTGCTAGTGGTCTGACAGACAACTACGAGCAGTACTTC.

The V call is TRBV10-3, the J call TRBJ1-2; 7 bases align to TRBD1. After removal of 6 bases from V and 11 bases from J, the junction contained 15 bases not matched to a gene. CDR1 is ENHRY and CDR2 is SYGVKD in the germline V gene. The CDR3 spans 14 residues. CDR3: CAISWTGSSMGYTF. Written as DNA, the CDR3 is TGTGCCATCAGCTGGACAGGATCTTCTATGGGGTACACCTTC.